Each of the 10 T cell receptor beta chains below was sequenced from the same sample in a study of cytomegalovirus exposure and HLA in healthy donors. Vbeta (60) and Jbeta (13) primers were used in the PCR. Sequencing used immunoSEQ multiplex PCR; TCRdb keeps in-frame clones, though not all of them. The repertoire holds some 97,000 clones, with 65% to 90% as singletons. Specimen: PBMCs. These receptors originate from a woman between 18 and 29 years old in good health and CMV-seronegative.

The genes are TRBV6-4 and TRBJ1-5; a possible D gene is TRBD1 (5 bases). The V and J ends lost 11 bases and 3 bases respectively, with 17 bases between them. The germline CDR1 and CDR2 sequences are MRHNA and SNTAGT. The CDR3 spans 14 residues. CDR3 nucleotide sequence: TGTGCCGCACGGGAGCGGGGCATCAATCAGCCCCAGCATTTT. Translating it yields CAARERGINQPQHF.

The rearrangement links TRBV9 to TRBJ2-3, with 7 bases lining up with TRBD2. The CDR3 runs 15 residues. Looked up from germline, CDR1 is SGDLS and CDR2 is YYNGEE. The V segment lost 2 bases and the J segment 2 bases; nucleotides outside the gene matches: 5. CDR3 coding DNA: TGTGCCAGCAGCGTCATCTGGGACTACACAGATACGCAGTATTTT. Amino acids: CASSVIWDYTDTQYF.

The chain recombines TRBV5-6 with TRBJ2-7; tentative D call: TRBD2 (5 bases). V dropped 5 bases and J dropped 4 bases, with 13 bases sitting between them. The CDR3 spans 13 residues. CDR1 is SGHDT, CDR2 YYEEEE, per germline. This CDR3 reads CASSLGSAYEQYF. CDR3 in DNA: TGTGCCAGCAGTTTAGGGAGCGCTTACGAGCAGTACTTC. Full variable domain (remainder filled in from reference TRBV5-6 and TRBJ2-7): DAGVTQSPTHLIKTRGQQVTLRCSPKSGHDTVSWYQQALGQGPQFIFQYYEEEERQRGNFPDRFSGHQFPNYSSELNVNALLLGDSALYLCASSLGSAYEQYFGPGTRLTVT.

This chain links TRBV5-6 with TRBJ2-1; D is ambiguous. V was pared by 4 bases and J by 5 bases, with 16 bases between. The CDR3 is 15 amino acids. Germline V lookup: CDR1 SGHDT, CDR2 YYEEEE. The CDR3 sequence: CASSLRRIFNNEQFF. The DNA of the CDR3 is TGTGCCAGCAGCCTAAGGCGGATCTTCAACAATGAGCAGTTCTTC.

The chain carries TRBV29-1 and TRBJ2-7; TRBD1 aligns across 9 bases. The CDR3 sequence is 14 residues long. The V and J ends lost 6 bases and 3 bases, in that order; junction bases with no gene match: 9. Germline lookup yields CDR1 SQVTM and CDR2 ANQGSEA. The CDR3 here is CSVDPGQGLYEQYF. Here the CDR3 DNA reads TGCAGCGTGGATCCGGGACAGGGCCTCTACGAGCAGTACTTC.

This chain uses TRBV4-2 with TRBJ2-1, with 8 bases fitting TRBD2. Trimming cost V 5 bases and J 8 bases; bases outside gene matches: 8. CDR1 LGHNA and CDR2 YNFKEQ come from the germline V gene. The CDR3 is made up of 14 amino acids. CDR3 region: CASSGQRETDEQFF. The CDR3 DNA reads TGTGCCAGCAGCGGTCAGCGGGAGACGGATGAGCAGTTCTTC.

This chain links TRBV27 with TRBJ2-2; 12 bases agree with TRBD1. The V and J ends lost 4 bases and 0 bases, in that order; junction bases with no gene match: 6. The CDR3 has 18 residues. CDR1 is MNHEY and CDR2 is SMNVEV in the germline V gene (reference sequence). CDR3 residues: CASSSGTGGIANTGELFF. Written as DNA, the CDR3 is TGTGCCAGCAGTTCCGGGACAGGGGGCATCGCGAACACCGGGGAGCTGTTTTTT.

The rearrangement joins TRBV28 to TRBJ2-1; 8 positions agree with TRBD2. The germline V gene encodes CDR1 MDHEN and CDR2 SYDVKM. V shed 7 bases, J shed 5 bases, and the junction held 10 bases outside the gene matches. The CDR3 totals 15 residues. CDR3 nucleotide sequence: TGTGCCAGCATACGAACTAGCGGACCTCACAATGAGCAGTTCTTC. As protein: CASIRTSGPHNEQFF.

The chain links TRBV10-3 to TRBJ2-5, with TRBD2 matching 8 bases. The closer fit of TRBJ2-7 to the DNA end suggests the J call may be wrong. The germline V gene encodes CDR1 ENHRY and CDR2 SYGVKD. The length of the CDR3 is 14 residues. DNA for the CDR3: TGTGCCATCAGCCCGGGAGGGAGCTCCTACGAGCAGTACTTC. Translation: CAISPGGSSYEQYF.

The rearrangement joins TRBV11-1 to TRBJ2-7; D is perhaps TRBD2 (6 bases). Germline CDR1 and CDR2: SGHAT and FQDESV (reference sequence). V was clipped by 4 bases and J by 0 bases, with 13 bases between them. The CDR3 sequence is 15 residues long. CDR3 sequence: CASSSRESSSYEQYF. In DNA, the CDR3 is TGTGCCAGCAGCTCACGGGAGTCCAGCTCCTACGAGCAGTACTTC.